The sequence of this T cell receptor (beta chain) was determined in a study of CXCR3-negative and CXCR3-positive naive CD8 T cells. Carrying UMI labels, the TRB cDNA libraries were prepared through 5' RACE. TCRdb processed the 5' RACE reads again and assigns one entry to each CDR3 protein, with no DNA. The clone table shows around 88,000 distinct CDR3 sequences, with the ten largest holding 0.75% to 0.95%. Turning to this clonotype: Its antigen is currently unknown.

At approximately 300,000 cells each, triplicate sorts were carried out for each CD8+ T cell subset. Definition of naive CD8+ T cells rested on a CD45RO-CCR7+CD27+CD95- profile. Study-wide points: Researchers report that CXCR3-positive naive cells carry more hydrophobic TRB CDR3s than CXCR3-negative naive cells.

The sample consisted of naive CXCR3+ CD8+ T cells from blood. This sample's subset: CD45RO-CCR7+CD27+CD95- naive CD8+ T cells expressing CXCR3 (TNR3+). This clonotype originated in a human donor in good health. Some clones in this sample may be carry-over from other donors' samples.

CDR3 protein: CASSLGTSGISSTDTQYF. This chain connects TRBV27 to TRBJ2-3; as DNA is missing, the TRBD2 call by TCRdb cannot be tested. Germline-derived CDR1 and CDR2 are MNHEY and SMNVEV (reference sequence). CDR3 length: 18 amino acids.